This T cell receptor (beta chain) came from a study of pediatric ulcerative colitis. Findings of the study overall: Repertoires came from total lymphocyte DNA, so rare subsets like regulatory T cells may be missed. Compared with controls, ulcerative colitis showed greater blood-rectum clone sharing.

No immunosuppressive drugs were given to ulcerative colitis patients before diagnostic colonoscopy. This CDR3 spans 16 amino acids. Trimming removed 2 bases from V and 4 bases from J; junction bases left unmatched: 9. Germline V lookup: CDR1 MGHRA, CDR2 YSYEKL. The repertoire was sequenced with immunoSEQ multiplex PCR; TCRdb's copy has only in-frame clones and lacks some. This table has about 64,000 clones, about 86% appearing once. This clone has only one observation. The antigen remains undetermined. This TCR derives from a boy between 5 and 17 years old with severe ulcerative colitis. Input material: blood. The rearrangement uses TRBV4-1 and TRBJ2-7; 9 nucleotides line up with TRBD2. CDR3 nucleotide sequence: TGCGCCAGCAGCCAAAGTAGCGGGAGTTTAGGGTACGAGCAGTACTTC. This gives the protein CASSQSSGSLGYEQYF.